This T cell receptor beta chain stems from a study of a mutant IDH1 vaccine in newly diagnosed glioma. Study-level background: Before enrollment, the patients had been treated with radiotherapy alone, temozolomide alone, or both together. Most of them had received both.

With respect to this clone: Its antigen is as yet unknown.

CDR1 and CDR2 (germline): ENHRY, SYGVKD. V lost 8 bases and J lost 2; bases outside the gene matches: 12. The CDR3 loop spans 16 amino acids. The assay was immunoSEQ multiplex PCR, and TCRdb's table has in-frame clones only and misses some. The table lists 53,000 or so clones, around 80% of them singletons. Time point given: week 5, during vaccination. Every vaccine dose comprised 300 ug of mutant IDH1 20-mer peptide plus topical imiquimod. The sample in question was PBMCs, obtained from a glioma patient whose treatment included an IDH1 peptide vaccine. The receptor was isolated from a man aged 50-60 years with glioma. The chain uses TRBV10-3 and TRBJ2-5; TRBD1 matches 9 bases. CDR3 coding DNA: TGTGCCATCCGATCCGGGACAGGGTGGGAACAAGAGACCCAGTACTTC. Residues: CAIRSGTGWEQETQYF.